The text below deals with one T cell receptor beta chain. The antigen it recognizes is unknown. Qualities for individual bases were not recorded, and no much larger clone is one base off. Collaborating institutions collected whole blood in K2EDTA tubes following their own protocols. For TCRbeta analysis, collaborators shipped samples as frozen whole blood, isolated PBMCs, or DNA extracted from either of those sample types. The data were taken from a study of blood T cell repertoires in COVID-19 (TCRdb year 2020). A note on the overall study: The collaborator samples originated in the United States, Italy and Spain and spanned the acute and convalescent phases of COVID-19. The material from the prospective study consisted of cDNA or gDNA derived from T cells, B-cell-depleted T cells, or PBMCs. Subjects who had been exposed to COVID-19, were actively infected with it, or had recovered from it provided the deeply sampled blood TCRbeta repertoires that made up the dataset. The repertoires were released in a freely available public database meant as a resource for research on the immune response to SARS-CoV-2. The samples were drawn from the first 160 participants of the ongoing ImmuneRACE study and from 950 to 1,500 subjects provided by 6 global collaborators. A de-identified subject ID, COVID-19 status, age in years and sex were almost always included in the sample metadata. Where available, HLA class I and class II types were obtained from metadata supplied by the sample provider rather than from assay-based typing.

TCRbeta CDR3 regions were amplified from genomic DNA by means of the immunoSEQ Assay, a bias-controlled multiplex PCR. For the original study's pipeline: The number of nucleated cells in each sample was estimated by amplification of reference gene primers within the assay. To quantify the absolute abundance of each unique TCRbeta CDR3 rearrangement, sequence reads were collapsed and filtered. Productive Simpson clonality was computed per sample as the square root of Simpson's diversity index over productive rearrangements. TCRdb took this table from immuneACCESS and kept in-frame rearrangements with V and J called. Such tables lack part of the clones; where checked against another copy, unresolved V genes explain under half of the gap, and the rest is unexplained. The DNA was the basis for D and trimming; V, J and clone size are from that table. Within this sample are about 62,000 clones, with 85% to 90% of them counted one time only. In total, the top ten clones hold approximately 0.93% of the sample.

Broader findings and caveats from the paper: The amount of clinical and demographic metadata varied by source and participant and was provided uncurated.

The sequence was collected from a man aged 65 to 85 with acute or convalescent COVID-19. Sequenced input: peripheral blood.

The CDR3 has the sequence CASSIVGTSGGARETQYF. Here is the DNA: TGTGCCAGTAGTATAGTCGGGACTAGCGGAGGGGCGCGAGAGACCCAGTACTTC. The V gene is TRBV19 and the J gene is TRBJ2-5; 11 nucleotides in the junction match TRBD2. The germline V gene (reference sequence) supplies CDR1 LNHDA and CDR2 SQIVND. Trimming removed 1 base from V and 4 bases from J; the gene matches leave 11 bases unexplained. There are 18 amino acids in the CDR3, from cysteine to phenylalanine inclusive. The only DNA kept is the CDR3, 54 bases in frame from the first base.